These T cell receptor beta chains were read from a single sample in a study of control samples from healthy donors and cancer patients. Generated by immunoSEQ multiplex PCR, the TCRdb table keeps only in-frame clones and is missing some. This table holds 110,000 to 150,000 clones, around nine tenths found once. The sequenced sample consisted of blood. The receptor source for this set is a man aged 25 to 40 in good health. The conserved cysteine and the conserved F or W are not part of the CDR3 here. Fields, in order: J gene, V gene, CDR3 protein.

j_call: TRBJ1-2
v_call: TRBV11-3
cdr3_aa: ASSLSSGGVKT

j_call: TRBJ2-7
v_call: TRBV4-1
cdr3_aa: ASSRGTSVTYEQY

j_call: TRBJ2-1
v_call: TRBV29-1
cdr3_aa: SVEGWQHGNEQF

j_call: TRBJ2-1
v_call: TRBV7-2
cdr3_aa: ASSLGSVAGGIYNEQF

j_call: TRBJ2-1
v_call: TRBV6-4
cdr3_aa: ASSDTLRGDYNEQF

j_call: TRBJ1-1
v_call: TRBV10-3
cdr3_aa: AIGGGVSTEAF

j_call: TRBJ1-1
v_call: TRBV6-6
cdr3_aa: ASSYSDSVNTEAF

j_call: TRBJ2-1
v_call: TRBV6-2/TRBV6-3
cdr3_aa: ASSSGTGEYNEQF

j_call: TRBJ1-3
v_call: TRBV9
cdr3_aa: ASSVELRTSGNTIY

j_call: TRBJ1-1
v_call: TRBV14
cdr3_aa: ASSQELGLRTEAF

j_call: TRBJ2-2
v_call: TRBV10-3
cdr3_aa: ATGTLRFTGELF

j_call: TRBJ2-7
v_call: TRBV30
cdr3_aa: AWRIPGGAYEQY

j_call: TRBJ2-5
v_call: TRBV23-1
cdr3_aa: ASTIKTARQETQY

j_call: TRBJ2-7
v_call: TRBV29-1
cdr3_aa: SVPRGGRQY

j_call: TRBJ1-1
v_call: TRBV2
cdr3_aa: ASTYDLTGDTEAF

j_call: TRBJ1-1
v_call: TRBV6-5
cdr3_aa: ASSWGAEAF

j_call: TRBJ2-3
v_call: TRBV7-3
cdr3_aa: ASSLGSGRTSTDTQY

j_call: TRBJ2-7
v_call: TRBV21-1
cdr3_aa: ASSKYDTTYEQY

j_call: TRBJ2-6
v_call: TRBV27
cdr3_aa: ASTRFIRDVWGGANVLT

j_call: TRBJ2-3
v_call: TRBV18
cdr3_aa: ASSPLITDSRQDTQY

j_call: TRBJ2-1
v_call: TRBV29-1
cdr3_aa: SGSSGRWNEQF

j_call: TRBJ2-7
v_call: TRBV7-9
cdr3_aa: ASSFGSYEQY

j_call: TRBJ2-3
v_call: TRBV2
cdr3_aa: ASSERGRTDTQY